Following are 29 T cell receptor beta chains from one sample sequenced in a study of human T cells and chemical hapten exposure. One entry per CDR3 protein results from TCRdb running MiXCR on the RACE reads. This sample has about 120,000 distinct CDR3 sequences, with about an eighth found just once. Time point described: patch test 1, 2 weeks after DPC sensitization. Treatment noted: therapeutic diphenylcyclopropenone sensitization with weekly scalp DPC. Sample: whole blood, taken in connection with sensitization to the hapten diphenylcyclopropenone (DPC). The receptor set was obtained from a woman aged 50 to 60 with alopecia areata. Some clones in this sample may be carry-over from other donors' samples.

This clonotype was found many times. The V call is TRBV9, the J call TRBJ2-7; a possible D gene is TRBD2 (6 bases). In germline, CDR1 is SGDLS, CDR2 YYNGEE. This CDR3 comprises 13 residues. V lost 7 bases and J lost 1, with 12 bases in between. CDR3 loop: CASGGAVSYEQYF. The DNA for the CDR3 is TGTGCCAGCGGAGGGGCGGTGTCCTACGAGCAGTACTTC.

This clonotype was seen ten or more times. The chain joins TRBV28 to TRBJ2-5, with a tentative D call TRBD1 (7 bases). The CDR3 is 15 amino acids. V lost 6 bases to trimming and J lost 0 bases, with 14 bases between them. Germline V gene sequence: CDR1 MDHEN, CDR2 SYDVKM. The CDR3 bases are TGTGCCAGCAGGCGGGACAGTGCATACCAAGAGACCCAGTACTTC. Translating gives CASRRDSAYQETQYF.

This clonotype was counted only a few times. J is TRBJ2-3 and V is TRBV7-2, with D possibly TRBD2 on 5 matching bases. Trimming took 2 bases from V and 0 from J, leaving 9 bases between them. The CDR3 extends over 15 amino acids. From germline, CDR1 is SGHTA and CDR2 FQGNSA. The CDR3 bases are TGTGCCAGCAGCTTAATGGACTTCAGCACAGATACGCAGTATTTT. As protein: CASSLMDFSTDTQYF.

V and J are TRBV5-5 and TRBJ1-1; TRBD1 might be the D (6 bases). The CDR3 sequence is 13 residues long. V was shortened by 4 bases and J by 8 bases, with 15 bases between the two germline ends. CDR1 is SGHKS and CDR2 is YYEKEE in the germline V gene (reference sequence). In DNA, the CDR3 is TGTGCCAGCAGCCCGGCCCACACAGGGGAAGCTTTCTTT. Translating gives CASSPAHTGEAFF. The full variable domain, in which reference TRBV5-5 and TRBJ1-1 provide the parts outside the CDR3, is DAGVTQSPTHLIKTRGQQVTLRCSPISGHKSVSWYQQVLGQGPQFIFQYYEKEERGRGNFPDRFSARQFPNYSSELNVNALLLGDSALYLCASSPAHTGEAFFGQGTRLTVV.

This chain joins TRBV6-5 and TRBJ2-3, with D perhaps assigned TRBD1 or TRBD2 (6 bases each). The germline gives CDR1 MNHEY, CDR2 SVGAGI. The germline V and J ends were trimmed by 0 bases and 2 bases, with 18 bases remaining between them. The length of the CDR3 is 18 residues. The CDR3 protein is CASSYSAPPGAPTDTQYF. The CDR3 coding sequence is TGTGCCAGCAGTTACTCGGCCCCTCCGGGGGCCCCCACAGATACGCAGTATTTT.

This clonotype has a count of ten or more. The chain links TRBV27 to TRBJ1-1; D is unresolved. Trimming took 4 bases from V and 10 from J, leaving 10 bases between them. Looked up from germline, CDR1 is MNHEY and CDR2 is SMNVEV (reference sequence). The CDR3 is 11 amino acids. The CDR3 DNA follows: TGTGCCAGCAGTTCCGGGGTAGGAGCTTTCTTT. Translating it yields CASSSGVGAFF.

The J gene is TRBJ1-5, the V gene TRBV6-2 or TRBV6-3; 7 nucleotides agree with TRBD1. Germline loops: CDR1 MNHEY, CDR2 SVGEGT. The V segment lost 6 bases and the J segment 5 bases; nucleotides outside the gene matches: 13. This CDR3 spans 16 amino acids. The CDR3 nucleotides are TGTGCCAGCAGACCGATGACAGGGACCGGGGATCAGCCCCAGCATTTT. Its protein is CASRPMTGTGDQPQHF.

The chain links TRBV20-1 to TRBJ1-3; D remains ambiguous. In germline, CDR1 is DFQATT, CDR2 SNEGSKA (reference sequence). This CDR3 contains 13 residues. Deletions cut 5 bases from V and 1 base from J, with 9 bases between. The CDR3 nucleotides are TGCAGTGCTTTAACAGCTTCTGGAAACACCATATATTTT. Amino acids: CSALTASGNTIYF.

This clonotype appeared a few times. The genes are TRBV6-1 and TRBJ2-7, with D uncertain. Germline lookup yields CDR1 MNHNS and CDR2 SASEGT. V lost 1 base, J lost 2 bases, and 12 bases lay in between. The CDR3 loop spans 15 amino acids. In DNA, the CDR3 is TGTGCCAGCAGTGAAGGTTTGCCTTATGCCTACGAGCAGTACTTC. Its protein product is CASSEGLPYAYEQYF.

The rearrangement links TRBV13 to TRBJ2-3, with D perhaps TRBD2 (6 bases). The CDR3 contains 15 residues. V dropped 6 bases and J dropped 2 bases, with 15 bases sitting between them. Per the germline V gene, CDR1 is PRHDT and CDR2 is FYEKMQ (reference sequence). CDR3 protein: CASSFRAGSTDTQYF. The DNA of the CDR3 is TGTGCCAGCAGTTTCAGGGCGGGGTCCACAGATACGCAGTATTTT.

The V call is TRBV10-3, the J call TRBJ2-1; 12 positions match TRBD2. The ends lost 6 bases at V and 8 bases at J; junction bases unmatched: 14. CDR1 ENHRY and CDR2 SYGVKD come from the germline V gene. The CDR3 consists of 17 residues. DNA for the CDR3: TGTGCCATCAGCCGACTAGCGGGAGTGGTAGGGAAGGATGAGCAGTTCTTC. This translates into CAISRLAGVVGKDEQFF.

This clonotype was counted a few times. This chain joins TRBV7-2 and TRBJ2-3, with a weak D call TRBD1 (5 bases). Germline lookup yields CDR1 SGHTA and CDR2 FQGNSA. The CDR3 extends over 12 amino acids. V lost 6 bases, J lost 4 bases, and 8 bases lay in between. The chain's CDR3 is CASRLQADTQYF. In DNA, the CDR3 is TGTGCCAGCAGACTACAGGCAGATACGCAGTATTTT.

This clonotype was seen a few times. The rearrangement uses TRBV6-2 or TRBV6-3 and TRBJ1-1; weak D call: TRBD1 (5 bases). This CDR3 region has 13 residues. CDR1 and CDR2 from the germline V gene are MNHEY and SVGEGT. V gave up 8 bases and J gave up 0 bases, with 10 bases separating them. CDR3 DNA: TGTGCCAGCGGGGACCCCCTGAACACTGAAGCTTTCTTT. Translation: CASGDPLNTEAFF.

The chain has TRBV28 and TRBJ2-1; possibly TRBD2 for D (6 bases). The CDR3 runs to 14 residues. The V end was cut by 8 bases, the J end by 6 bases, with 17 bases between. Germline V gives CDR1 MDHEN, CDR2 SYDVKM. The CDR3: CASFPRGTRNEQFF. DNA of the CDR3: TGTGCCAGCTTCCCCCGGGGGACCCGCAATGAGCAGTTCTTC.

The rearrangement joins TRBV2 to TRBJ2-2; D unclear. CDR3 length: 14 residues. Trimming pared 5 bases from V and 5 bases from J, leaving 12 bases between. Germline V gives CDR1 SNHLY, CDR2 FYNNEI. CDR3 loop: CASSLRFGTGELFF. The CDR3 DNA follows: TGTGCCAGCAGTCTGCGGTTTGGGACCGGGGAGCTGTTTTTT.

This clonotype appeared a single time. The chain has TRBV28 and TRBJ2-7; maybe TRBD2 (7 bases). The length of the CDR3 is 15 residues. Per germline, CDR1 MDHEN and CDR2 SYDVKM. The V end was cut by 1 base, the J end by 4 bases, with 14 bases between. This CDR3 reads CASSLFRGDKYEQYF. The CDR3 nucleotides are TGTGCCAGCAGTTTATTTCGGGGGGACAAGTACGAGCAGTACTTC.

This clonotype was seen more than once but under ten times. The J gene is TRBJ2-1, the V gene TRBV5-5, with D hard to call. CDR3 size: 12 residues. V dropped 0 bases and J dropped 8 bases, with 6 bases sitting between them. Germline CDR1 is SGHKS and CDR2 is YYEKEE (reference sequence). The CDR3 DNA sequence: TGTGCCAGCAGCTTGGGGGCGTATGAGCAGTTCTTC. Translated, it gives CASSLGAYEQFF.

This clonotype was recorded many times. This chain uses TRBV7-9 with TRBJ2-1; TRBD2 might be the D (6 bases). Germline V gene data show CDR1 as SEHNR and CDR2 as FQNEAQ (reference sequence). The CDR3 sequence is 15 residues long. V gave up 5 bases and J gave up 1 base, with 12 bases separating them. In DNA, the CDR3 is TGTGCCAGCAGCCGGGGGACTCTTTCCTACAATGAGCAGTTCTTC. Protein: CASSRGTLSYNEQFF.

This clonotype was counted many times. The chain joins TRBV10-2 to TRBJ1-2; 8 bases match TRBD1. Germline lookup yields CDR1 WSHSY and CDR2 SAAADI. V dropped 4 bases and J dropped 8; count of bases not matched to a gene: 12. CDR3 length equals 15 residues. The CDR3 DNA is TGCGCCAGCAGTGGATATCCAGGGGGCGCGGAGGGCTACACCTTC. The encoded protein is CASSGYPGGAEGYTF.

This chain connects TRBV5-5 to TRBJ1-4; TRBD1 aligns across 8 bases. V lost 1 base and J lost 8; bases outside the gene matches: 4. CDR3 size: 14 residues. Germline V gives CDR1 SGHKS, CDR2 YYEKEE (reference sequence). The CDR3 sequence: CASSLWTGREKLFF. Written as DNA, the CDR3 is TGTGCCAGCAGCTTGTGGACAGGGAGGGAAAAACTGTTTTTT. Based on the CDR3 plus reference TRBV5-5 and TRBJ1-4, the full variable domain is DAGVTQSPTHLIKTRGQQVTLRCSPISGHKSVSWYQQVLGQGPQFIFQYYEKEERGRGNFPDRFSARQFPNYSSELNVNALLLGDSALYLCASSLWTGREKLFFGSGTQLSVL.

The chain uses TRBV28 and TRBJ1-6; D is ambiguous. The CDR3 runs to 14 residues. The germline CDR1 and CDR2 sequences are MDHEN and SYDVKM. V lost 2 bases and J 10 bases, leaving 12 bases between the germline ends. The CDR3 is CASSLVTVGSPLHF. CDR3 bases: TGTGCCAGCAGTTTAGTCACAGTAGGCTCACCCCTCCACTTT.

This clonotype has a handful of counts. The chain is built from TRBV29-1 and TRBJ2-1, with a possible D match to TRBD2 (5 bases). This CDR3 is built from 13 residues. Germline V gene lookup returns CDR1 SQVTM and CDR2 ANQGSEA. The V gene lost 6 bases and the J gene lost 3 bases, with 12 bases spanning the gap. The CDR3 region has the DNA TGCAGCGTAACAACCGGGGACTACAATGAGCAGTTCTTC. This gives the protein CSVTTGDYNEQFF.

The chain combines TRBV18 with TRBJ2-7; weak D call: TRBD2 (5 bases). The germline V gene has CDR1 KGHSH and CDR2 LQKENI. This CDR3 has 15 amino acids. The germline V and J ends were trimmed by 3 bases and 3 bases, with 15 bases remaining between them. The CDR3 DNA reads TGTGCCAGCTCACCGGGGTCGGCGGGTGGCTACGAGCAGTACTTC. Protein: CASSPGSAGGYEQYF. Supplemented by reference TRBV18 and TRBJ2-7, the full variable domain reads NAGVMQNPRHLVRRRGQEARLRCSPMKGHSHVYWYRQLPEEGLKFMVYLQKENIIDESGMPKERFSAEFPKEGPSILRIQQVVRGDSAAYFCASSPGSAGGYEQYFGPGTRLTVT.

This clonotype was counted ten times or more. The V call is TRBV13, the J call TRBJ1-1; 7 positions agree with TRBD1. Germline assignment: CDR1 PRHDT and CDR2 FYEKMQ (reference sequence). Trimming took 8 bases from V and 0 from J; bases not matched to a gene: 9. The CDR3 is 15 residues long. This CDR3 is CASSLLGQMNTEAFF. Written as DNA, the CDR3 is TGTGCCAGCTCTCTTCTGGGACAGATGAACACTGAAGCTTTCTTT.

This clonotype appeared many times. This chain connects TRBV7-2 to TRBJ1-5; D unresolved. Germline V gives CDR1 SGHTA, CDR2 FQGNSA. The CDR3 is 13 amino acids. The V and J ends lost 1 base and 3 bases respectively, with 4 bases between them. CDR3 residues: CASSLGYNQPQHF. The DNA for the CDR3 is TGTGCCAGCAGCTTAGGATACAATCAGCCCCAGCATTTT.

This clonotype was picked up many times. The J gene is TRBJ2-2, the V gene TRBV27, with 13 bases lining up with TRBD2. The CDR3 length is 21 residues. The ends lost 4 bases at V and 5 bases at J; junction bases unmatched: 19. In germline, CDR1 is MNHEY, CDR2 SMNVEV (reference sequence). CDR3: CASSSEPHIGLAGVRTGELFF. CDR3 bases: TGTGCCAGCAGTTCCGAACCCCACATAGGACTAGCGGGGGTAAGAACCGGGGAGCTGTTTTTT.

The DNA of the CDR3 is TGTGCCAGCAGCGCGCAGGGGTGGTTTAGCACAGATACGCAGTATTTT. Its translation: CASSAQGWFSTDTQYF. V gene TRBV7-9 combines with J gene TRBJ2-3; possibly TRBD1 for D (6 bases). The V end lost 5 bases, the J end lost 0 bases, and 15 bases lay between the germline ends. Germline CDR1 SEHNR, CDR2 FQNEAQ (reference sequence). The CDR3 covers 16 residues.

There are many counts of this clonotype. The rearrangement uses TRBV11-2 and TRBJ2-3; a weak D match, TRBD2 (6 bases). V gave up 5 bases and J gave up 9 bases, with 9 bases separating them. This CDR3 spans 11 amino acids. Germline V lookup: CDR1 SGHAT, CDR2 FQNNGV. This CDR3 is CASSPGVTQYF. The CDR3 bases are TGTGCCAGCAGCCCGGGGGTCACGCAGTATTTT.

The rearrangement links TRBV10-2 to TRBJ2-2; D uncertain. This CDR3 is 11 amino acids long. Per germline, CDR1 WSHSY and CDR2 SAAADI. The V end was cut by 7 bases, the J end by 5 bases, with 5 bases between. CDR3 in amino acids: CASMRTGELFF. In DNA, the CDR3 is TGCGCCAGCATGAGAACCGGGGAGCTGTTTTTT.